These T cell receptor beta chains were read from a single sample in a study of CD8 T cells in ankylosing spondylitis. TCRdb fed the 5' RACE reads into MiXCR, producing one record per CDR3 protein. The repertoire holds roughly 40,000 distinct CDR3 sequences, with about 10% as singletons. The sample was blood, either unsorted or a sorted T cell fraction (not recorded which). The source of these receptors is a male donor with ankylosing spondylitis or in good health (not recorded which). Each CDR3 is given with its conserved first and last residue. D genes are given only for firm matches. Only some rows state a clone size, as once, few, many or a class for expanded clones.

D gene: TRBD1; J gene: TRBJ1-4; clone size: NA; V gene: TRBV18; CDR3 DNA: TGTGCCAGCTCACAGGGGACAGACCATGAAAAACTGTTTTTT; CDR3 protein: CASSQGTDHEKLFF
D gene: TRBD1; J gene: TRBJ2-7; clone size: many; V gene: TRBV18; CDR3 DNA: TGTGCCAGCTCACCGCGGGGACAGGGAGCGGATGAGCAGTACTTC; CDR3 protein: CASSPRGQGADEQYF
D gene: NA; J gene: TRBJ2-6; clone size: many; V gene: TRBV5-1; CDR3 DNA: TGCGCCAGCAGCTTGGCAGGGATTTTTCTCTCTGGGGCCAACGTCCTGACTTTC; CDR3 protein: CASSLAGIFLSGANVLTF
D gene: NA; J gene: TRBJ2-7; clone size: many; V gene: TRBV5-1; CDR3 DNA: TGCGCCAGCAGCTTGGGGACCCGAAGCTACGAGCAGTACTTC; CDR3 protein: CASSLGTRSYEQYF
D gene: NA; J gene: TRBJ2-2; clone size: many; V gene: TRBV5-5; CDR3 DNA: TGTGCCAGCAGCTTTCGGTATCAAGGGTCCGGGGAGCTGTTTTTT; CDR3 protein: CASSFRYQGSGELFF
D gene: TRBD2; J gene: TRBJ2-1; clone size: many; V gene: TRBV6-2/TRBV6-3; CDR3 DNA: TGTGCCACCAGGACTAGCGGCCTGATTGGCAATGAGCAGTTCTTC; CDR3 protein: CATRTSGLIGNEQFF
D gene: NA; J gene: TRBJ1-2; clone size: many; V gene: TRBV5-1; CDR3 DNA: TGCGCCAGCAGCTTCTCTGGGGTTTCTGATGGCTACACCTTC; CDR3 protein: CASSFSGVSDGYTF
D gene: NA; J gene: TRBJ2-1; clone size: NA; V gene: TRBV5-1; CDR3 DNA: TGCGCCAGCAGCTGGGGGGGCGCCTTCAATGAGCAGTTCTTC; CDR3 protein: CASSWGGAFNEQFF
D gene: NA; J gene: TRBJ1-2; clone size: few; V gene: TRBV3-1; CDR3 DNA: TGTGCCAGCAGCCAAGAAAGGACAAACAGAGTCTATGGCTACACCTTC; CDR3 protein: CASSQERTNRVYGYTF
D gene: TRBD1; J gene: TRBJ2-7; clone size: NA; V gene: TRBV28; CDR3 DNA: TGTGCCAGCAGTTTTGAGGACAGGGACTACGAGCAGTACTTC; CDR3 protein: CASSFEDRDYEQYF
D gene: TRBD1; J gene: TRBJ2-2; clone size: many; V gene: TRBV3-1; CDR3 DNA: TGTGCCACCGAACAGGGGATAAGCACCGGGGAGCTGTTTTTT; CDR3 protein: CATEQGISTGELFF
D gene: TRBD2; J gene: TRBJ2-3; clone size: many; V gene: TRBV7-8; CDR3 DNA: TGTGCCAGCAGCTTAGCGTTGTTTGGGACTAGGGGCACAGATACGCAGTATTTT; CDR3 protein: CASSLALFGTRGTDTQYF
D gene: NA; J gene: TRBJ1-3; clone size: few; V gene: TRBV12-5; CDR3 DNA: TGTGCTAGTGGTCGGGGCTCCTCTGGAAACACCATATATTTT; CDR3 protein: CASGRGSSGNTIYF
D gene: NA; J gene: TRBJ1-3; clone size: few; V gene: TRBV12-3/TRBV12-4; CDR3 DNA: TGTGCCAGCAGAACCGCAGGGACGGGAAACACCATATATTTT; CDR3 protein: CASRTAGTGNTIYF
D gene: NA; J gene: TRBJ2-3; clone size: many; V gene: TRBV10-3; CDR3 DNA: TGTGCCATCAGTGACCCAGGCGAAGGGGCCACAGATACGCAGTATTTT; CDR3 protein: CAISDPGEGATDTQYF
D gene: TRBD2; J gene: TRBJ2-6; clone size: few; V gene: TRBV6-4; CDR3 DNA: TGTGCCAGCAGTGACGGGGGGGCTGGGGCCAACGTCCTGACTTTC; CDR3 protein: CASSDGGAGANVLTF
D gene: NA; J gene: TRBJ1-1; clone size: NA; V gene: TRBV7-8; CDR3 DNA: TGTGCCAGCAGCTTAGAGGGTTCAGCCCCTTCCACTGAAGCTTTCTTT; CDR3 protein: CASSLEGSAPSTEAFF
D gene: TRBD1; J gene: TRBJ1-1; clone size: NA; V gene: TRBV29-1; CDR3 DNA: TGCAGCGTTAAACTGACAGGGGGCGATAATCCGTACACTGAAGCTTTCTTT; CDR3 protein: CSVKLTGGDNPYTEAFF
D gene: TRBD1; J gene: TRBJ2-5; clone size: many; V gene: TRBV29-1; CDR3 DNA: TGCAGCGCAAGGGACAGTAGGGAGACCCAGTACTTC; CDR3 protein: CSARDSRETQYF
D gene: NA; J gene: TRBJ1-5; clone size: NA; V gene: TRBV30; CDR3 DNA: TGTGCCTGGAGTGCCGTTTGGAATCAGCCCCAGCATTTT; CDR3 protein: CAWSAVWNQPQHF
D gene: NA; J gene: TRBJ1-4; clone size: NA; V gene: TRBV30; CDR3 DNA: TGTGCCTGGAGACCTGGGATAGGCGGCCGTGAAAAACTGTTTTTT; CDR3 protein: CAWRPGIGGREKLFF
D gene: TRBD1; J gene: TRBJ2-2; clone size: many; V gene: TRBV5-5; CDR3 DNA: TGTGCCAGCAGCTTGATTCAGGGGGCCTCGAACACCGGGGAGCTGTTTTTT; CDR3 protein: CASSLIQGASNTGELFF
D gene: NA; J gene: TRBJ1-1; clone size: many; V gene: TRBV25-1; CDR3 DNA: TGTGCCAGCAGTGACAACACTGAAGCTTTCTTT; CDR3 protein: CASSDNTEAFF
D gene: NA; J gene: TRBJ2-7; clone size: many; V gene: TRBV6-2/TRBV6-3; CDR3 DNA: TGTGCCAGCAGTTACGAGGGAGACGAGCAGTACTTC; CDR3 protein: CASSYEGDEQYF
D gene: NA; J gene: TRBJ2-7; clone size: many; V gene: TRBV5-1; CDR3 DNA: TGCGCCAGCAGCTTGTCCGTCTCCGAGGCAGGGTCCTACGAGCAGTACTTC; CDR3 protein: CASSLSVSEAGSYEQYF
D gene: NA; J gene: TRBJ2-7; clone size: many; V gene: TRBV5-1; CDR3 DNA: TGCGCCAGCAGCCCGCCGGTCACCTACGAGCAGTACTTC; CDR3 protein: CASSPPVTYEQYF
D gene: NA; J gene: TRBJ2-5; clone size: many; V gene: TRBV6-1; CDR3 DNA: TGTGCCAGCAGTAAGCGGAAACTAGCCCACCAAGAGACCCAGTACTTC; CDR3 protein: CASSKRKLAHQETQYF
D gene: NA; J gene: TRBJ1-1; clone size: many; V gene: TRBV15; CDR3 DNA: TGTGCCACCAGCAATCCCCCGCCTACGAGGACTGAAGCTTTCTTT; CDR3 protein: CATSNPPPTRTEAFF
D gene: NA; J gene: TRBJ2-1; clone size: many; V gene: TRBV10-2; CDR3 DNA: TGCGCCAGCAGTCCTCGAAACCTTGGGAATGAGCAGTTCTTC; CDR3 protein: CASSPRNLGNEQFF
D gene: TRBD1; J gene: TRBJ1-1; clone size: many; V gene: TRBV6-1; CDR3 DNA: TGTGCCAGCAGTCCCGGGACAGGGGAAACTGAAGCTTTCTTT; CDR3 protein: CASSPGTGETEAFF
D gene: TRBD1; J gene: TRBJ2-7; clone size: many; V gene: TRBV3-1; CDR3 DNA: TGTGCCAGCAGCCAAGTTAATAAGGGGGCCCACGAGCAGTACTTC; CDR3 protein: CASSQVNKGAHEQYF
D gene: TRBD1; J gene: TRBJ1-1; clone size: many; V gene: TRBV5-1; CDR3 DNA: TGCGCCAGCAGCCCCCCAGGGGGGAGGACTGAAGCTTTCTTT; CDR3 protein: CASSPPGGRTEAFF
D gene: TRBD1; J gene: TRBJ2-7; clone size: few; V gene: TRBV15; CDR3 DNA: TGTGCCACCAGCAAAGACAGGGGATTGACGAACGAGCAGTACTTC; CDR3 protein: CATSKDRGLTNEQYF
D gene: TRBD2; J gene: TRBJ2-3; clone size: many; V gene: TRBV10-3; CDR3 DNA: TGTGCCATCAGTGAGGGACGCGGGAGGGTAGATACGCAGTATTTT; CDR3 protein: CAISEGRGRVDTQYF
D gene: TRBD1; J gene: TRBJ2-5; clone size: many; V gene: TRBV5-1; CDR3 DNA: TGCGCCAGCAGCTTTATCCGGGACAGAGCCCAAGAGACCCAGTACTTC; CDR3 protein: CASSFIRDRAQETQYF
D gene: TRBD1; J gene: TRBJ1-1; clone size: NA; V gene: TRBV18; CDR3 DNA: TGTGCCAGCTCCCCGAGGGACAGGGCCCGTGCTGAAGCTTTCTTT; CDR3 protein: CASSPRDRARAEAFF
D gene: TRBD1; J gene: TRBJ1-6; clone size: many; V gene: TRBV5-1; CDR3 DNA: TGCGCCAGCAGCTTGCGAGAAGGGGGCATGGCTTCACCCCTCCACTTT; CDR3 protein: CASSLREGGMASPLHF
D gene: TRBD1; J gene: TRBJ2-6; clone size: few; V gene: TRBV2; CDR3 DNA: TGTGCCAGCAGTGGCCGGACAGGGTCTAGCTCTGGGGCCAACGTCCTGACTTTC; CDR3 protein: CASSGRTGSSSGANVLTF
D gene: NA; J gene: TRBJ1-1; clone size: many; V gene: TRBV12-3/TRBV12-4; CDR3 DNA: TGTGCCAGCAGTTTAGTTGGAAACACTGAAGCTTTCTTT; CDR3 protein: CASSLVGNTEAFF
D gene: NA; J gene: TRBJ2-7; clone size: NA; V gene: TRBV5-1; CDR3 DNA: TGCGCCAGCAGCCCCGGGACTCGGAACTACGAGCAGTACTTC; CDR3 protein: CASSPGTRNYEQYF
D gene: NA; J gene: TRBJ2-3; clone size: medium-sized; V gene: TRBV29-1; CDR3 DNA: TGCAGCGCATCCTATGCAGATACGCAGTATTTT; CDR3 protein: CSASYADTQYF
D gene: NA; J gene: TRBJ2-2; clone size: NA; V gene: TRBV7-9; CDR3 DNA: TGTGCCAGCAGCGCGGACTTCCCGAACACCGGGGAGCTGTTTTTT; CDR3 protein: CASSADFPNTGELFF
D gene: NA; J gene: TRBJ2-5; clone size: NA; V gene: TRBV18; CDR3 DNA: TGTGCCAGCTCTCTTCTAGGGGAAGAGACCCAGTACTTC; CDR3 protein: CASSLLGEETQYF
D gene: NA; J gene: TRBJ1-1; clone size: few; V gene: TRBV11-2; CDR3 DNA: TGTGCCAGCAGCTTAGACCTGATGGGCGCTGGGAATAACACTGAAGCTTTCTTT; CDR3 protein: CASSLDLMGAGNNTEAFF
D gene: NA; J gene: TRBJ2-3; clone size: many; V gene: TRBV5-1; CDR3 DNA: TGCGCCAGCAGGACGAGGGGGTACGGGACAGATACGCAGTATTTT; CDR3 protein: CASRTRGYGTDTQYF
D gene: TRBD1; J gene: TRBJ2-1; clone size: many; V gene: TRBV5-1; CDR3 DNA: TGCGCCAGCACCGATACCGGGACAGCGGATTCGGAGGAGTTCTTC; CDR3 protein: CASTDTGTADSEEFF
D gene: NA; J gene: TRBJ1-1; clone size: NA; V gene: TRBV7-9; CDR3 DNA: TGTGCCAGCAGCCAAACAAGAAACACTGAAGCTTTCTTT; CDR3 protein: CASSQTRNTEAFF
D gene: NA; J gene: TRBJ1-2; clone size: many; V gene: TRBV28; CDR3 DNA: TGTGCCAGCAGTTTTTGGGTTGGTGGCTACACCTTC; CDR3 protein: CASSFWVGGYTF
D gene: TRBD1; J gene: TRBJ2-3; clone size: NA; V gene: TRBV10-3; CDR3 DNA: TGTGCCATCAGTGAGCCCCGACAGGGCCCAGATACGCAGTATTTT; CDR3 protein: CAISEPRQGPDTQYF
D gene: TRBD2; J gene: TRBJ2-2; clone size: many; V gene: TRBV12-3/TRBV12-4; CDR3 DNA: TGTGCCAGCAGCAACCTAGCGGGGGAAGACGGGGAGCTGTTTTTT; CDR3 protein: CASSNLAGEDGELFF
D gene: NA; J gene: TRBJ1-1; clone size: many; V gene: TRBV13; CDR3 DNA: TGTGCCAGCAGGGTCAACGGGGGAGTGAGGGCAGAAGCTTTCTTT; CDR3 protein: CASRVNGGVRAEAFF
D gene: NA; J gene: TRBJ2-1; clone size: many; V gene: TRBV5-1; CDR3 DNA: TGCGCCAGCAGCTCAGGTGATGAGCAGTTCTTC; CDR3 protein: CASSSGDEQFF